Listed below are T cell receptor beta chains from one sample, sequenced in a study of T cells in Graves' hyperthyroidism and ophthalmopathy. Each CDR3 protein is one row after TCRdb ran MiXCR on the multiplex PCR reads. The table has a few hundred thousand distinct CDR3 sequences, 16% seen once. Sequencing input: blood. These receptors were taken from a woman aged 35 to 49 with Graves' ophthalmopathy. Both conserved end residues are part of each CDR3. The D gene is left open where the match is weak. Rows may omit the clone size; those that give it use once, few, many or a size class.

V gene,J gene,D gene,clone size,CDR3 protein,CDR3 DNA
TRBV4-1,TRBJ2-5,.,few,CASSSRGLQETQYF,TGCGCCAGCAGCTCAAGGGGACTCCAAGAGACCCAGTACTTC
TRBV7-9,TRBJ2-3,.,many,CASSFGQRTDTQYF,TGTGCCAGCAGCTTTGGACAGCGCACAGATACGCAGTATTTT
TRBV15,TRBJ1-2,TRBD1,.,CATRGGQRDGYTF,TGTGCCACCAGAGGGGGACAGCGAGATGGCTACACCTTC
TRBV20-1,TRBJ1-1,.,many,CSASPISAGGSEAFF,TGCAGTGCTAGTCCTATCTCGGCCGGGGGATCTGAAGCTTTCTTT
TRBV28,TRBJ1-1,TRBD1,few,CASSNNRGTEAFF,TGTGCCAGCAGCAATAACAGGGGCACTGAAGCTTTCTTT
TRBV12-3/TRBV12-4,TRBJ1-1,TRBD1,many,CASRLTGTVNTEAFF,TGTGCCAGCAGACTGACCGGGACAGTGAACACTGAAGCTTTCTTT
TRBV12-3/TRBV12-4,TRBJ1-1,.,many,CASSLAGGAGTEAFF,TGTGCCAGCAGTTTGGCCGGGGGCGCAGGTACTGAAGCTTTCTTT
TRBV18,TRBJ2-1,.,many,CASSLYIPNNEQFF,TGTGCCAGCTCACTGTACATCCCGAACAATGAGCAGTTCTTC
TRBV7-9,TRBJ2-1,TRBD2,.,CASSEPGLAYNEQFF,TGTGCCAGCAGCGAACCGGGACTAGCCTACAATGAGCAGTTCTTC
TRBV6-1,TRBJ1-1,.,many,CASRRDTIMNTEAFF,TGTGCCAGCCGACGGGACACTATCATGAACACTGAAGCTTTCTTT
TRBV5-1,TRBJ1-5,.,many,CASSLDEPSNQPQHF,TGCGCCAGCAGCCTGGACGAGCCTAGCAATCAGCCCCAGCATTTT
TRBV11-2,TRBJ2-2,TRBD1,few,CASSLGTGGPNTGELFF,TGTGCCAGCAGCTTAGGTACAGGGGGTCCGAACACCGGGGAGCTGTTTTTT
TRBV4-1,TRBJ2-5,TRBD2,.,CASSRTRLAGGETQYF,TGCGCCAGCAGCCGAACCCGACTAGCGGGAGGGGAGACCCAGTACTTC
TRBV20-1,TRBJ2-3,TRBD2,few,CSARVNRAGESTDTQYF,TGCAGTGCTAGAGTTAACCGAGCGGGAGAAAGCACAGATACGCAGTATTTT
TRBV4-1,TRBJ1-1,TRBD1,.,CASSQERTGAAFF,TGCGCCAGCAGCCAAGAGCGAACAGGGGCAGCTTTCTTT
TRBV12-3/TRBV12-4,TRBJ1-5,.,many,CASSPNGRNQPQHF,TGTGCCAGCAGTCCAAATGGGAGAAATCAGCCCCAGCATTTT
TRBV3-1,TRBJ2-2,.,many,CASSQSSDRSNTGELFF,TGTGCCAGCAGCCAAAGTAGCGACAGGTCGAATACCGGGGAGCTGTTTTTT
TRBV18,TRBJ2-7,.,many,CASSDLGYGEQYF,TGTGCCAGCTCGGACTTAGGGTACGGCGAGCAGTACTTC
TRBV20-1,TRBJ1-1,.,many,CSANPTGLNTEAFF,TGCAGTGCTAACCCGACTGGATTGAACACTGAAGCTTTCTTT
TRBV20-1,TRBJ1-4,.,.,CSARTGPNEKLVF,TGCAGTGCCCGGACTGGACCTAATGAAAAACTGGTTTTT
TRBV7-9,TRBJ1-2,TRBD1,many,CASRSHRDSGYGYTF,TGTGCCAGCAGATCACACCGGGACAGTGGCTATGGCTACACCTTC
TRBV30,TRBJ1-1,TRBD1,many,CAWSVLTGGPTEAFF,TGTGCCTGGAGTGTACTAACAGGGGGCCCCACTGAAGCTTTCTTT
TRBV3-1,TRBJ2-3,.,few,CASSQAPLVTDTQYF,TGTGCCAGCAGCCAGGCCCCCCTCGTAACAGATACGCAGTATTTT
TRBV27,TRBJ1-1,TRBD1,.,CATKGTGGTEAFF,TGTGCCACGAAGGGGACAGGGGGCACTGAAGCTTTCTTT
TRBV2,TRBJ2-1,TRBD2,many,CASTARGLAANNEQFF,TGTGCCAGCACCGCCAGAGGACTAGCGGCCAACAATGAGCAGTTCTTC
TRBV11-2,TRBJ1-2,.,many,CASSSPMLGGYYGYTF,TGTGCCAGCAGCTCCCCCATGCTAGGGGGTTACTATGGCTACACCTTC
TRBV9,TRBJ1-1,.,.,CVSSGRNTEAFF,TGTGTCAGCAGCGGAAGGAACACTGAAGCTTTCTTT
TRBV6-1,TRBJ2-1,.,many,CASSLDSGGPEEQFF,TGTGCCAGCAGCCTCGACTCGGGCGGCCCGGAGGAGCAGTTCTTC
TRBV6-7,TRBJ1-5,TRBD1,.,CASSYSQGKDQPQHF,TGTGCCAGCAGTTACTCACAGGGGAAGGATCAGCCCCAGCATTTT
TRBV10-3,TRBJ2-7,.,many,CAISDWGAEQYF,TGTGCCATCAGTGATTGGGGAGCCGAGCAGTACTTC
TRBV27,TRBJ1-2,TRBD1,few,CASSFLGTGYGYTF,TGTGCCAGCAGTTTTCTCGGGACAGGGTATGGCTACACCTTC
TRBV19,TRBJ1-1,TRBD1,.,CASSPRLLGQGEAFF,TGTGCCAGTAGTCCAAGACTATTAGGACAGGGTGAAGCTTTCTTT
TRBV28,TRBJ1-1,.,many,CASSESTGKNTEAFF,TGTGCCAGCAGTGAATCCACGGGGAAGAACACTGAAGCTTTCTTT
TRBV7-6,TRBJ1-1,.,.,CASSPGEDFEAFF,TGTGCCAGCAGCCCCGGGGAAGATTTTGAAGCTTTCTTT
TRBV11-2,TRBJ1-6,.,.,CASSLYRASYNSPLHF,TGTGCCAGCAGCTTATACAGGGCCTCCTATAATTCACCCCTCCACTTT
TRBV6-5,TRBJ1-2,TRBD1,many,CASSYSTGLNYGYTF,TGTGCCAGCAGTTACTCGACAGGGCTTAACTATGGCTACACCTTC
TRBV12-3/TRBV12-4,TRBJ1-1,TRBD1,.,CASSPPGQSSQAFF,TGTGCCAGCAGTCCTCCGGGACAGTCCAGCCAAGCTTTCTTT
TRBV7-8,TRBJ1-2,.,many,CASSASTRLYGYTF,TGTGCCAGCAGCGCGTCCACCCGTCTCTATGGCTACACCTTC
TRBV12-5,TRBJ1-3,.,few,CASGLGPVSGNTIYF,TGTGCTAGTGGTCTGGGGCCGGTTTCTGGAAACACCATATATTTT
TRBV6-6,TRBJ2-1,.,.,CASSYMGEQFF,TGTGCCAGCAGTTACATGGGTGAGCAGTTCTTC
TRBV30,TRBJ1-5,.,many,CAWEGRGGVIQPQHF,TGTGCCTGGGAGGGACGAGGAGGCGTTATACAGCCCCAGCATTTT
TRBV30,TRBJ1-4,.,many,CAWSLGWFNEKLFF,TGTGCCTGGAGCCTAGGGTGGTTTAATGAAAAACTGTTTTTT
TRBV19,TRBJ1-1,.,.,CASRRGTPPLNTEAFF,TGTGCCAGTAGGAGGGGAACACCCCCGTTGAACACTGAAGCTTTCTTT
TRBV12-3/TRBV12-4,TRBJ2-5,.,.,CASSSGGVPETQYF,TGTGCCAGCAGTTCCGGTGGGGTACCCGAGACCCAGTACTTC
TRBV20-1,TRBJ2-5,TRBD2,.,CSARTSAETQYF,TGCAGTGCCAGGACTAGCGCGGAGACCCAGTACTTC
TRBV4-2,TRBJ2-3,TRBD2,few,CASSQDRNGGAPDTQYF,TGTGCCAGCAGCCAAGATAGGAACGGGGGGGCCCCAGATACGCAGTATTTT
TRBV5-6,TRBJ1-5,.,few,CASSLGGEDQPQHF,TGTGCCAGCAGCTTGGGAGGGGAAGATCAGCCCCAGCATTTT
TRBV6-1,TRBJ2-7,TRBD2,many,CATRGSGSIKARYEQYF,TGTGCCACCCGAGGTAGCGGGAGTATCAAAGCAAGGTACGAGCAGTACTTC
TRBV28,TRBJ2-7,.,.,CASSFVGRTYEQYF,TGTGCCAGCAGTTTCGTGGGTAGGACCTACGAGCAGTACTTC
TRBV20-1,TRBJ1-2,.,many,CSANTGPKIGYTF,TGCAGTGCTAACACAGGGCCTAAGATTGGCTACACCTTC
TRBV6-1,TRBJ1-1,.,few,CVSCEKGFTEAFF,TGTGTCAGCTGTGAAAAGGGGTTTACTGAAGCTTTCTTT
TRBV27,TRBJ2-7,TRBD1,.,CASSGQGGHYEQYF,TGTGCCAGCAGTGGACAGGGAGGACACTACGAGCAGTACTTC
TRBV5-1,TRBJ2-7,.,.,CASSLEPTGRMHEQYF,TGCGCCAGCAGCTTGGAACCTACAGGGAGGATGCACGAGCAGTACTTC
TRBV5-1,TRBJ1-1,.,few,CASSLNLEMNTEAFF,TGCGCCAGCAGCTTGAATCTGGAGATGAACACTGAAGCTTTCTTT
TRBV29-1,TRBJ1-1,.,.,CSVEGFQGGTEAFF,TGCAGCGTTGAAGGATTTCAAGGGGGCACTGAAGCTTTCTTT